This T cell receptor beta chain appears in the sequencing data of a study of shared T cell receptors in the human thymus. Sequenced by immunoSEQ multiplex PCR; TCRdb stores in-frame clones only, minus some. Of 500,000 to 750,000 clones listed, around nine tenths were seen once; the top ten hold approximately 0.01%. This CDR3 contains 17 residues. CDR1 is MNHEY and CDR2 is SMNVEV in the germline V gene (reference sequence). V was clipped by 2 bases and J by 2 bases, with 19 bases between them. These data were also reused for a study on human thymus T cells.

The chain carries TRBV27 and TRBJ2-7; TRBD1 is a possible D gene (5 bases). Sequenced: thymocytes. This clonotype was sampled from a boy less than two years old with a congenital heart defect. CDR3 nucleotide sequence: TGTGCCAGCAGTTTAGACCCCGGCCAGGGTAACCCCTACGAGCAGTACTTC. Translation gives CASSLDPGQGNPYEQYF.